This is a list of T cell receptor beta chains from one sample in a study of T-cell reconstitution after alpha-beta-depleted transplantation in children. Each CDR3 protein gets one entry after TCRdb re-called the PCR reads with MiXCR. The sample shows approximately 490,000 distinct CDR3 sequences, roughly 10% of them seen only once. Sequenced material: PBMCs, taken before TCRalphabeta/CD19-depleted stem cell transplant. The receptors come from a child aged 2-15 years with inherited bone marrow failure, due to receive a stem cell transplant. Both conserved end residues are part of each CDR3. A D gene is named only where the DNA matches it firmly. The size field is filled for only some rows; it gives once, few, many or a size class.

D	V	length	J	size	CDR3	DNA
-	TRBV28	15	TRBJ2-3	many	CASSFKYGSTDTQYF	TGTGCCAGCAGTTTTAAGTACGGAAGCACAGATACGCAGTATTTT
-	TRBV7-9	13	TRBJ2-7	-	CASSFGALYEQYF	TGTGCCAGCAGCTTTGGGGCCCTCTACGAGCAGTACTTC
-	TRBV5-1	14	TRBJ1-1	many	CASSLAVWDTEAFF	TGCGCCAGCAGCTTGGCAGTGTGGGATACTGAAGCTTTCTTT
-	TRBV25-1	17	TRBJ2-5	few	CASSVDRGGDFLETQYF	TGTGCCAGCAGTGTCGACCGCGGGGGCGACTTTTTAGAGACCCAGTACTTC
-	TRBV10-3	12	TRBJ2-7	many	CAIGNDGYEQYF	TGTGCCATCGGCAATGACGGTTACGAGCAGTACTTC
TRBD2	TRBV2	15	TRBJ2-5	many	CASSWTSGIEETQYF	TGTGCCAGCAGTTGGACTAGCGGGATTGAAGAGACCCAGTACTTC
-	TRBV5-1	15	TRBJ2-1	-	CASSWTGTSYNEQFF	TGCGCCAGCAGCTGGACCGGGACGTCCTACAATGAGCAGTTCTTC
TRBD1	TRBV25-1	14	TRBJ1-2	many	CASSESGQGDGYTF	TGTGCCAGCAGTGAATCGGGACAGGGGGATGGCTACACCTTC
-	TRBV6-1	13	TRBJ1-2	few	CASSRGAYYGYTF	TGTGCCAGCAGTCGCGGGGCCTACTATGGCTACACCTTC
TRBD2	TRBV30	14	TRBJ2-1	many	CAWSIKREIPEQFF	TGTGCCTGGAGCATCAAGCGGGAGATTCCTGAGCAGTTCTTC
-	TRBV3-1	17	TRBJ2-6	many	CASSRDARNPGANVLTF	TGTGCCAGCAGCCGGGACGCTCGGAACCCTGGGGCCAACGTCCTGACTTTC
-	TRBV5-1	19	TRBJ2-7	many	CASSLGPPFRGRNPYEQYF	TGCGCCAGCAGCTTGGGACCCCCTTTTAGGGGGAGGAATCCCTACGAGCAGTACTTC
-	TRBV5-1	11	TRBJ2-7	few	CALPGSYEQYF	TGCGCCCTACCGGGATCCTACGAGCAGTACTTC
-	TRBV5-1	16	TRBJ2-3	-	CASSLAGRGSTDTQYF	TGCGCCAGCAGCTTGGCTGGCAGGGGCAGCACAGATACGCAGTATTTT
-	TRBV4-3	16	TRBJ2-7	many	CASSQGKTFGTYEQYF	TGCGCCAGCAGCCAAGGAAAGACCTTTGGAACCTACGAGCAGTACTTC
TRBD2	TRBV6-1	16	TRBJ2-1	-	CASSEAPGLAYDEQFF	TGTGCCAGCAGTGAAGCGCCGGGACTAGCCTATGATGAGCAGTTCTTC
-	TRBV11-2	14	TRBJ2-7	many	CASSFPEVTYEQYF	TGTGCCAGCAGCTTCCCGGAGGTGACCTACGAGCAGTACTTC